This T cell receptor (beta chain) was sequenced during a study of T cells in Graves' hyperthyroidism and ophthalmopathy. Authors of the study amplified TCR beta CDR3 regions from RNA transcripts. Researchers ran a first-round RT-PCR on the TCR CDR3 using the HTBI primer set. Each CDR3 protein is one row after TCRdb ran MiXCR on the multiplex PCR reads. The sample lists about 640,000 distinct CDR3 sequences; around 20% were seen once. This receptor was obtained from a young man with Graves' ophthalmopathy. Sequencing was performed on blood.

The CDR3 is CASSQDRASGYEQYF. DNA of the CDR3: TGTGCCAGCAGCCAAGATCGAGCTAGCGGCTACGAGCAGTACTTC. The chain couples TRBV3-1 to TRBJ2-7; TRBD2 agrees at 7 bases. CDR1 is LGHDT, CDR2 YNNKEL, per germline (reference sequence). The junction had 5 bases not matched to a gene; V was cut back by 0 bases and J by 3 bases. The CDR3 covers 15 residues.